Each of the 23 T cell receptor beta chains below was sequenced from the same sample in a study of radiotherapy plus CTLA-4 blockade in lung cancer. TCRdb's copy holds only in-frame clones and misses some; the assay was immunoSEQ multiplex PCR. In the table there are tens of thousands of clones, 88% of which are singletons. The sequenced sample was peripheral blood, obtained from a patient treated with radiotherapy plus ipilimumab. The receptors originated from a human donor with non-small cell lung cancer whose response to radiotherapy plus ipilimumab could not be evaluated.

This rearrangement joins TRBV6-5 to TRBJ1-1, with a weak D call TRBD1 (6 bases). Per germline, CDR1 MNHEY and CDR2 SVGAGI. The CDR3 totals 14 residues. V was shortened by 1 base and J by 5 bases, with 11 bases between the two germline ends. The CDR3: CASSYLQGATEAFF. The CDR3 region has the DNA TGTGCCAGCAGTTACTTACAGGGAGCGACTGAAGCTTTCTTT.

This clone was counted a single time. J is TRBJ2-3 and V is TRBV27, with 10 bases that match TRBD2. CDR3 size: 12 residues. Germline CDR1 reads MNHEY; CDR2 reads SMNVEV (reference sequence). V lost 5 bases, J lost 11 bases, and 4 bases stayed unmatched. CDR3 protein: CASSLAGARQYF. In DNA form, the CDR3 reads TGTGCCAGCAGTCTAGCGGGAGCTAGGCAGTATTTT.

The V and J genes are TRBV30 and TRBJ2-3, with no clear D. Germline values: CDR1 GTSNPN, CDR2 SVGIG (reference sequence). V was shortened by 8 bases and J by 1 base, with 13 bases between the two germline ends. The CDR3 extends over 13 amino acids. The CDR3 sequence is CAARQVRTDTQYF. Written as DNA, the CDR3 is TGTGCCGCCCGTCAGGTTCGCACAGATACGCAGTATTTT.

J is TRBJ2-7 and V is TRBV11-2; D is unresolved. Germline lookup yields CDR1 SGHAT and CDR2 FQNNGV. This CDR3 comprises 12 residues. Between the trimmed V and J ends, which lost 0 bases and 3 bases, there was a span of 3 bases. CDR3 DNA sequence: TGTGCCAGCAGCTTAGACAGCTACGAGCAGTACTTC. Translated, it gives CASSLDSYEQYF.

The sample holds one count of this clone. The chain links TRBV9 to TRBJ1-6; tentatively, D is TRBD1 (6 bases). The CDR3 extends over 15 amino acids. V was cut by 1 base and J by 10 bases, with 15 bases left in between. Per germline, CDR1 SGDLS and CDR2 YYNGEE. The CDR3 bases are TGTGCCAGCAGCGTATACGCAGGGGAGAGGTCACCCCTCCACTTT. Translated: CASSVYAGERSPLHF.

The chain joins TRBV5-4 to TRBJ2-1; 15 bases agree with TRBD2. V shed 4 bases and J 7 bases; nucleotides not matched to a gene: 3. Germline lookup yields CDR1 SGHNT and CDR2 YYREEE (reference sequence). The CDR3 has 15 amino acids. The CDR3 nucleotides read TGTGCCAGCAGCCGGACTAGCGGGGGGGCAAATGAGCAGTTCTTC. This translates into CASSRTSGGANEQFF.

The rearrangement links TRBV2 to TRBJ2-7, with D perhaps TRBD1 (6 bases). V was clipped by 2 bases and J by 3 bases, with 14 bases between them. Germline V gene lookup returns CDR1 SNHLY and CDR2 FYNNEI. The CDR3 has 15 residues. CDR3 region: CASSENLGANYEQYF. DNA for the CDR3: TGTGCCAGCAGTGAAAACTTGGGGGCCAACTACGAGCAGTACTTC. The full variable domain, its missing parts supplied by reference TRBV2 and TRBJ2-7, is EPEVTQTPSHQVTQMGQEVILRCVPISNHLYFYWYRQILGQKVEFLVSFYNNEISEKSEIFDDQFSVERPDGSNFTLKIRSTKLEDSAMYFCASSENLGANYEQYFGPGTRLTVT.

This sequence joins TRBV5-1 and TRBJ2-5; TRBD2 aligns across 9 bases. Germline V gives CDR1 SGHRS, CDR2 YFSETQ. The V and J ends lost 2 bases and 5 bases, in that order; junction bases with no gene match: 7. The CDR3 totals 15 residues. The chain's CDR3 is CASSLGGRAWETQYF. In DNA form, the CDR3 reads TGCGCCAGCAGCTTAGGCGGGAGGGCCTGGGAGACCCAGTACTTC.

This chain joins TRBV5-1 and TRBJ2-3; 9 nucleotides align to TRBD2. J was trimmed by 6 bases and V by 4 bases; bases with no gene match: 12. CDR1 SGHRS and CDR2 YFSETQ come from the germline V gene. The CDR3 consists of 16 residues. The CDR3: CASSPSSGANPDTQYF. The CDR3 bases are TGCGCCAGCAGCCCTTCTAGCGGGGCGAATCCCGATACGCAGTATTTT.

CDR3 DNA sequence: TGTGCCAGCAGCTTGACGGGGGGGCCAAGGGAGACCCAGTACTTC. Its protein is CASSLTGGPRETQYF. This rearrangement joins TRBV11-2 to TRBJ2-5, with 8 bases fitting TRBD2. The germline V gene encodes CDR1 SGHAT and CDR2 FQNNGV. The ends lost 3 bases at V and 5 bases at J; junction bases unmatched: 8. The CDR3 length is 15 residues.

The rearrangement links TRBV7-9 to TRBJ2-7; 8 bases agree with TRBD1. Germline trimming cut 6 bases from V and 2 bases from J; bases unmatched to any gene: 3. Germline CDR1 reads SEHNR; CDR2 reads FQNEAQ (reference sequence). The length of the CDR3 is 13 residues. CDR3 loop: CASRDRATYEQYF. In DNA form, the CDR3 reads TGTGCCAGCAGGGACAGGGCCACCTACGAGCAGTACTTC.

J is TRBJ2-2 and V is TRBV6-1; 8 bases align to TRBD2. V shed 7 bases and J 6 bases; nucleotides not matched to a gene: 7. The CDR3 is 14 residues long. The germline V gene has CDR1 MNHNS and CDR2 SASEGT. CDR3 protein: CASTFSGGAGELFF. CDR3 nucleotide sequence: TGTGCCAGCACCTTCAGCGGGGGCGCCGGGGAGCTGTTTTTT.

The chain joins TRBV30 to TRBJ2-1; D not certain. Germline CDR1 and CDR2: GTSNPN and SVGIG (reference sequence). V was shortened by 2 bases and J by 7 bases, with 12 bases between the two germline ends. The CDR3 runs to 13 residues. The CDR3: CAWSLLPLNEQFF. In DNA, the CDR3 is TGTGCCTGGAGTCTCCTACCCCTAAATGAGCAGTTCTTC.

The V call is TRBV7-9, the J call TRBJ2-7; 12 bases agree with TRBD1. Germline values: CDR1 SEHNR, CDR2 FQNEAQ (reference sequence). Germline trimming cut 5 bases from V and 5 bases from J; bases unmatched to any gene: 4. The CDR3 sequence is 14 residues long. The CDR3 nucleotides read TGTGCCAGCAGCCCGGGACAGGGGGCCAACGAGCAGTACTTC. Translated: CASSPGQGANEQYF.

This clone was observed a single time. This chain connects TRBV5-1 to TRBJ1-4; D unresolved. The CDR3 loop spans 15 amino acids. V lost 0 bases and J 5 bases, leaving 11 bases between the germline ends. CDR1 is SGHRS and CDR2 is YFSETQ in the germline V gene. CDR3 nucleotide sequence: TGCGCCAGCAGCTTGGGGGGAGGGTCGAATGAAAAACTGTTTTTT. Translating it yields CASSLGGGSNEKLFF.

As concerns this clone: The junction does not match germline at one end; this may be a read error. The gene calls are TRBV10-3 and TRBJ2-2, with 8 bases that match TRBD2. Germline CDR1 ENHRY, CDR2 SYGVKD. The length of the CDR3 is 16 residues. CDR3 nucleotide sequence: TGTGCCATCAGTGAGTCAAAGCGGGAGTTGGCCGGGGGGCTGTTTTTT. The encoded protein is CAISESKRELAGGLFF.

The chain has TRBV5-4 and TRBJ2-1; possibly TRBD2 for D (6 bases). Trimming removed 0 bases from V and 5 bases from J, with 12 bases in between. The germline V gene has CDR1 SGHNT and CDR2 YYREEE (reference sequence). This CDR3 has 15 residues. CDR3 bases: TGTGCCAGCAGCTTGGGGGCTAGCGTGGACAATGAGCAGTTCTTC. Its protein is CASSLGASVDNEQFF.

This chain links TRBV7-7 with TRBJ2-7, with 9 bases identical to TRBD1. Unmatched junction bases numbered 3, after V lost 4 bases and J lost 2 bases. Germline V gives CDR1 SSHAT, CDR2 FNYEAQ (reference sequence). The length of the CDR3 is 14 residues. The CDR3 sequence: CASSSGQGPYEQYF. In nucleotides, the CDR3 is TGTGCCAGCAGCTCGGGACAGGGTCCCTACGAGCAGTACTTC.

The chain couples TRBV28 to TRBJ1-5; D might be TRBD1 (6 bases). The length of the CDR3 is 15 residues. Deletions cut 1 base from V and 4 bases from J, with 11 bases between. Germline CDR1 reads MDHEN; CDR2 reads SYDVKM. The CDR3 nucleotides read TGTGCCAGCAGTTTATCGGACAGTCATAATCAGCCCCAGCATTTT. Translated: CASSLSDSHNQPQHF.

The rearrangement uses TRBV7-2 and TRBJ2-2; 10 bases fit TRBD2. There are 16 residues in the CDR3. Germline V gene data show CDR1 as SGHTA and CDR2 as FQGNSA. The V and J ends lost 5 bases and 0 bases, in that order; junction bases with no gene match: 3. The DNA of the CDR3 is TGTGCCAGCAGCAGGACTAGCGGAGCGAACACCGGGGAGCTGTTTTTT. Translation: CASSRTSGANTGELFF.

The chain combines TRBV6-1 with TRBJ2-7, with D perhaps matching TRBD1 (6 bases). V shed 7 bases and J shed 3 bases, with 16 bases lying between them. Germline assignment: CDR1 MNHNS and CDR2 SASEGT. There are 14 residues in the CDR3. The DNA for the CDR3 is TGTGCCAGCATGACCGGAACAGGGCTCTACGAGCAGTACTTC. The encoded protein is CASMTGTGLYEQYF.

This rearrangement joins TRBV19 to TRBJ2-4; D possibly corresponds to TRBD1 (6 bases). Trimming shortened V by 7 bases and J by 6 bases, and 19 bases separated the two germline ends. The CDR3 has 15 amino acids. Germline CDR1 reads LNHDA; CDR2 reads SQIVND (reference sequence). CDR3 nucleotides: TGTGCCAGTATCCAAAATACAGGGAGTCGAAACATTCAGTACTTC. This gives the protein CASIQNTGSRNIQYF. Using reference TRBV19 and TRBJ2-4 for the parts outside the CDR3, the full variable domain is DGGITQSPKYLFRKEGQNVTLSCEQNLNHDAMYWYRQDPGQGLRLIYYSQIVNDFQKGDIAEGYSVSREKKESFPLTVTSAQKNPTAFYLCASIQNTGSRNIQYFGAGTRLSVL.

This chain joins TRBV19 and TRBJ1-6, with D possibly matching TRBD1 (5 bases). Germline V gene lookup returns CDR1 LNHDA and CDR2 SQIVND (reference sequence). The CDR3 consists of 15 residues. V dropped 3 bases and J dropped 5 bases, with 11 bases sitting between them. The CDR3 reads CASSISAGHNSPLHF. The CDR3 bases are TGTGCCAGTAGTATCTCGGCAGGGCATAATTCACCCCTCCACTTT.